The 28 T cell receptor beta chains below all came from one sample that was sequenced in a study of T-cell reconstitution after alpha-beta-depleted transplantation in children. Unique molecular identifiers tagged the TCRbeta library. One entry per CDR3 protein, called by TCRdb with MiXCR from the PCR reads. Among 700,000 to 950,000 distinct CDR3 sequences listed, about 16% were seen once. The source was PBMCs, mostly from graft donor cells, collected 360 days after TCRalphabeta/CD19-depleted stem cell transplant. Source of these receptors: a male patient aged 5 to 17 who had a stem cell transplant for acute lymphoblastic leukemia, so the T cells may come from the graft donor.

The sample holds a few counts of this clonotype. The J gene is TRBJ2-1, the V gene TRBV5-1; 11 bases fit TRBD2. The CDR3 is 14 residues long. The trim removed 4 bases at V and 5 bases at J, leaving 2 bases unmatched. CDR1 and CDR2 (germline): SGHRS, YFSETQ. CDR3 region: CASSPSGRNNEQFF. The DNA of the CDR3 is TGCGCCAGCAGCCCTAGCGGGAGGAACAATGAGCAGTTCTTC.

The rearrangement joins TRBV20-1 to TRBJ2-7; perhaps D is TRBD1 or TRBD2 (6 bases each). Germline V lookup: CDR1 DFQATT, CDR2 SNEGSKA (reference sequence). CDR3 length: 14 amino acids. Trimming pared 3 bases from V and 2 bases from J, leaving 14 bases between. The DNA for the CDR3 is TGCAGTGCTAGGGAGGGGGGCAACCCCTACGAGCAGTACTTC. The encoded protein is CSAREGGNPYEQYF.

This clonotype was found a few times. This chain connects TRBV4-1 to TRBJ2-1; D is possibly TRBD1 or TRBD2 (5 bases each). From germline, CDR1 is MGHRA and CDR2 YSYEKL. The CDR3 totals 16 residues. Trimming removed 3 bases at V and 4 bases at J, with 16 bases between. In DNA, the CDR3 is TGCGCCAGCAGCCATGGTTGGGGGTCAAGGTACAATGAGCAGTTCTTC. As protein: CASSHGWGSRYNEQFF.

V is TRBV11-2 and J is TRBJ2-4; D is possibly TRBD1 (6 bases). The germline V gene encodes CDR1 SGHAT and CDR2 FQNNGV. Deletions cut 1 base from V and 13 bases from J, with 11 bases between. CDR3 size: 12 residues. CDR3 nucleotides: TGTGCCAGCAGCTTAGGACAGGTCCGCCAGTACTTC. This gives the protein CASSLGQVRQYF.

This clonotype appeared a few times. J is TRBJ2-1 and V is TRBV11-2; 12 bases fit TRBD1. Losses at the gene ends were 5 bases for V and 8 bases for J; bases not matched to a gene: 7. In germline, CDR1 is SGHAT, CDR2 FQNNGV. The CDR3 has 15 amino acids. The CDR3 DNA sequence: TGTGCCAGCAGCCCGGGACAGGGGGCGGTGGATGAGCAGTTCTTC. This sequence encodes CASSPGQGAVDEQFF.

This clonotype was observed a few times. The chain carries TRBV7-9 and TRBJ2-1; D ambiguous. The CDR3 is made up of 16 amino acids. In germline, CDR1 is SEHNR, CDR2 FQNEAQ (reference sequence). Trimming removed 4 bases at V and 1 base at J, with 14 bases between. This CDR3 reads CASSSSLRVSYNEQFF. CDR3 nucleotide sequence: TGTGCCAGCAGCTCCAGTCTCCGGGTATCCTACAATGAGCAGTTCTTC.

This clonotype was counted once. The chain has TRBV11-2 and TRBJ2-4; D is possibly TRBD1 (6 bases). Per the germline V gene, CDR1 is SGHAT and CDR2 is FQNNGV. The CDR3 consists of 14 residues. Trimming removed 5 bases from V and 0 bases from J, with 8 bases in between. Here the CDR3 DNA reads TGTGCCAGCAGCCAGGGGATAGCCAAAAACATTCAGTACTTC. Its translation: CASSQGIAKNIQYF.

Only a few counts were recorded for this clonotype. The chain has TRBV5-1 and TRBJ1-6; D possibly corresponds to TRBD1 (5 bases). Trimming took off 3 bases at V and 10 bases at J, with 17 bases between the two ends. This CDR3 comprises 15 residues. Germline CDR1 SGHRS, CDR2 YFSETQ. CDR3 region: CASSSGDLKGSPLHF. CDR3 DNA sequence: TGCGCCAGCAGCTCCGGGGACCTTAAAGGGTCACCCCTCCACTTT.

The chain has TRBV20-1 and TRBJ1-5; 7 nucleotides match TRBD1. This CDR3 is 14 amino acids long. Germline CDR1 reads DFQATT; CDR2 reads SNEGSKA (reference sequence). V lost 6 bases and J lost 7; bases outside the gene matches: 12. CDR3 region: CSAVYNRGRQPQHF. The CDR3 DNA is TGCAGTGCCGTCTACAACAGGGGTAGACAGCCCCAGCATTTT.

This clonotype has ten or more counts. DNA for the CDR3: TGTGCCAGCAGCCTTAGGCCGACCTCCTCCTACGAGCAGTACTTC. Residues: CASSLRPTSSYEQYF. The gene calls are TRBV9 and TRBJ2-7; D not resolved. The germline CDR1 and CDR2 sequences are SGDLS and YYNGEE. Trimming removed 4 bases from V and 0 bases from J, with 14 bases in between. The CDR3 is made up of 15 amino acids. Full variable domain (rest looked up from reference TRBV9 and TRBJ2-7): DSGVTQTPKHLITATGQRVTLRCSPRSGDLSVYWYQQSLDQGLQFLIQYYNGEERAKGNILERFSAQQFPDLHSELNLSSLELGDSALYFCASSLRPTSSYEQYFGPGTRLTVT.

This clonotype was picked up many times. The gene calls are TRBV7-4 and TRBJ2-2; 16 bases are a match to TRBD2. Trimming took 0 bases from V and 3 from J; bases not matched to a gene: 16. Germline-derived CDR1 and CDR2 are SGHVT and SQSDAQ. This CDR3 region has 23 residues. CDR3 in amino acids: CASSLAPRLPGLAGGPDTGELFF. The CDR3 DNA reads TGTGCCAGCAGCTTAGCTCCAAGATTACCGGGACTAGCGGGAGGGCCCGACACCGGGGAGCTGTTTTTT.

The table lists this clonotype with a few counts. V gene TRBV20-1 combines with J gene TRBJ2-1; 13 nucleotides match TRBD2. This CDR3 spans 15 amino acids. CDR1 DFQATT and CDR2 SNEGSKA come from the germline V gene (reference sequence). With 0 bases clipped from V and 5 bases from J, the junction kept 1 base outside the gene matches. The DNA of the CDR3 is TGCAGTGCTAGAGATGGACTAGCGGGAGACAATGAGCAGTTCTTC. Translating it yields CSARDGLAGDNEQFF.

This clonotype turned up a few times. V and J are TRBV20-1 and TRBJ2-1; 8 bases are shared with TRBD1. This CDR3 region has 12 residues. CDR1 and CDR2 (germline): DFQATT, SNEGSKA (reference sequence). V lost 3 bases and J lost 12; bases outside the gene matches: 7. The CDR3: CSARAGGRGQFF. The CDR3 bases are TGCAGTGCTAGGGCAGGGGGCCGTGGGCAGTTCTTC.

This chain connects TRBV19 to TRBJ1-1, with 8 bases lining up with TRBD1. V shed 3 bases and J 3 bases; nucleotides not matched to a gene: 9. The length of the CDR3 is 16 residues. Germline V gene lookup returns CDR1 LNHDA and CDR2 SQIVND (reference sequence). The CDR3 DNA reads TGTGCCAGTAGTATGGCCCCGACAGGGGAAGACACTGAAGCTTTCTTT. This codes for CASSMAPTGEDTEAFF. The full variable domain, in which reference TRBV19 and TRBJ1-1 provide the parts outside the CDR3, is DGGITQSPKYLFRKEGQNVTLSCEQNLNHDAMYWYRQDPGQGLRLIYYSQIVNDFQKGDIAEGYSVSREKKESFPLTVTSAQKNPTAFYLCASSMAPTGEDTEAFFGQGTRLTVV.

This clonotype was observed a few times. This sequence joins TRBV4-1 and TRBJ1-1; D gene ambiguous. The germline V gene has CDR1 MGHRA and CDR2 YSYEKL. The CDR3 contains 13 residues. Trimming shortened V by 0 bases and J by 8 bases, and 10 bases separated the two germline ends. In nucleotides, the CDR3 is TGCGCCAGCAGCCAAGATGGGGTTCTAGAAGCTTTCTTT. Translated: CASSQDGVLEAFF.

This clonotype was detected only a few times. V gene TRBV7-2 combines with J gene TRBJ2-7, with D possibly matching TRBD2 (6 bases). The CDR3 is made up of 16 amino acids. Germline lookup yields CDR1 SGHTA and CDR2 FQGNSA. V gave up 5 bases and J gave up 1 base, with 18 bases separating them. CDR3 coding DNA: TGTGCCAGCAGCCCCAGGCCCGGCGGGACTTCCTACGAGCAGTACTTC. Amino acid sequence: CASSPRPGGTSYEQYF.

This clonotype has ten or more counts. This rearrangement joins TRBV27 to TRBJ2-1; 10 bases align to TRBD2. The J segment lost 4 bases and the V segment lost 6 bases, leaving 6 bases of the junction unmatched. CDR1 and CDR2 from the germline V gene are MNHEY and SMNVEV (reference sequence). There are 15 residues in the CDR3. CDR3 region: CASSRRTSGYNEQFF. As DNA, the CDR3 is TGTGCCAGCAGCCGGCGGACTAGCGGATACAATGAGCAGTTCTTC.

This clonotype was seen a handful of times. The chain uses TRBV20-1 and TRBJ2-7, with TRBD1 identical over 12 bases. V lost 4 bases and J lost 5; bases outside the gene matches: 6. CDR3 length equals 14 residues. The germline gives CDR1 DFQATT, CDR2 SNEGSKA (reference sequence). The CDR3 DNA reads TGCAGTGCTACAGCGGGACAGGGGGCTCACGAGCAGTACTTC. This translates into CSATAGQGAHEQYF.

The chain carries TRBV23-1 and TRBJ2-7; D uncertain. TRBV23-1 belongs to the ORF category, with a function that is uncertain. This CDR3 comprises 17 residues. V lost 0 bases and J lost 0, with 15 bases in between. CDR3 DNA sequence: TGCGCCAGCAGTCAATCTCGGAGAGGTCCGAGCTCCTACGAGCAGTACTTC. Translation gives CASSQSRRGPSSYEQYF.

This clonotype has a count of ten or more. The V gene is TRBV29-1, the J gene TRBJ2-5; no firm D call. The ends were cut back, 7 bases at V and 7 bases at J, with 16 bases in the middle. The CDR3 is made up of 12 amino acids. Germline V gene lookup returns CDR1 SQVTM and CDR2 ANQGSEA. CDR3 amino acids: CSALEAPGTQYF. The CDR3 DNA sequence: TGCAGCGCCTTAGAGGCACCGGGGACCCAGTACTTC.

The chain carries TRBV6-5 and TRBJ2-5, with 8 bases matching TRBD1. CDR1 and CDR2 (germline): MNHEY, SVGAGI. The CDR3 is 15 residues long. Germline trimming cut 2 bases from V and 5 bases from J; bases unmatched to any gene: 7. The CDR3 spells CASSYGTGRGETQYF. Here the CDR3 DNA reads TGTGCCAGCAGTTACGGGACAGGTCGAGGCGAGACCCAGTACTTC.

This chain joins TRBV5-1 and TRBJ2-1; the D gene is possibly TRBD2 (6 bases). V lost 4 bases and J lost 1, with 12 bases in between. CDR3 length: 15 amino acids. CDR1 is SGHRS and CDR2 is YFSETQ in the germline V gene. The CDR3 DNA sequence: TGCGCCAGCAGCCGGCTAGCGAGTTCCTACAATGAGCAGTTCTTC. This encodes CASSRLASSYNEQFF.

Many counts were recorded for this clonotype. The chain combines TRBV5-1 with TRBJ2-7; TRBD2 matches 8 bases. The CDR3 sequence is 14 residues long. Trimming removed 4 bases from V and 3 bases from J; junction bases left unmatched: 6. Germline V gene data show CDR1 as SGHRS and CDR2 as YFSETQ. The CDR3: CASSLTSADYEQYF. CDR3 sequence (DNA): TGCGCCAGCAGCCTGACTAGCGCCGACTACGAGCAGTACTTC.

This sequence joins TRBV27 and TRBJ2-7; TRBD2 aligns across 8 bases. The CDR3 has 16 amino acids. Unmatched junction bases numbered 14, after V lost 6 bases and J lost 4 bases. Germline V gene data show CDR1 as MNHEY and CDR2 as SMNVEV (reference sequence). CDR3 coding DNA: TGTGCCAGCAGAGAGACTAGCGCCAGGGGCTCTTACGAGCAGTACTTC. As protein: CASRETSARGSYEQYF.

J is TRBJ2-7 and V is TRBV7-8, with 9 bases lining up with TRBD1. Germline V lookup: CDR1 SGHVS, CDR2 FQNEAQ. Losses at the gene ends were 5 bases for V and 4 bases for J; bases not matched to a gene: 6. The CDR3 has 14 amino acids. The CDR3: CASSIGQGKYEQYF. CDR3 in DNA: TGTGCCAGCAGCATTGGACAGGGGAAGTACGAGCAGTACTTC.

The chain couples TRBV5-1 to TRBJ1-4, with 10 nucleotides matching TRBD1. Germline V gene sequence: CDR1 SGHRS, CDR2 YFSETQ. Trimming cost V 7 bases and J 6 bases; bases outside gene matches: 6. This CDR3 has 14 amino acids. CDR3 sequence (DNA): TGCGCCAGCCGAACCGGGACAGGGGATGAAAAACTGTTTTTT. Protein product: CASRTGTGDEKLFF.

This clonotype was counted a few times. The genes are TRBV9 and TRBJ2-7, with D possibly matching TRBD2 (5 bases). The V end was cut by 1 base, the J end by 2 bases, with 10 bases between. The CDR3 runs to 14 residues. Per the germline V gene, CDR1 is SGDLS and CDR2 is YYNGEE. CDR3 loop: CASSVSRDPYEQYF. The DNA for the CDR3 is TGTGCCAGCAGCGTAAGTCGGGATCCCTACGAGCAGTACTTC. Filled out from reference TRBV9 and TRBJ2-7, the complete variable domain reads DSGVTQTPKHLITATGQRVTLRCSPRSGDLSVYWYQQSLDQGLQFLIQYYNGEERAKGNILERFSAQQFPDLHSELNLSSLELGDSALYFCASSVSRDPYEQYFGPGTRLTVT.

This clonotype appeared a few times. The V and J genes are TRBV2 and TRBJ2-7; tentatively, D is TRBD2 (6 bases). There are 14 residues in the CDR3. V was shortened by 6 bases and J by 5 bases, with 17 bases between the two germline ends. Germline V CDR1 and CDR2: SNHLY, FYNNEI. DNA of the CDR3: TGTGCCAGCAGCCACCGGGAGACCTTAGACGAGCAGTACTTC. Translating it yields CASSHRETLDEQYF.